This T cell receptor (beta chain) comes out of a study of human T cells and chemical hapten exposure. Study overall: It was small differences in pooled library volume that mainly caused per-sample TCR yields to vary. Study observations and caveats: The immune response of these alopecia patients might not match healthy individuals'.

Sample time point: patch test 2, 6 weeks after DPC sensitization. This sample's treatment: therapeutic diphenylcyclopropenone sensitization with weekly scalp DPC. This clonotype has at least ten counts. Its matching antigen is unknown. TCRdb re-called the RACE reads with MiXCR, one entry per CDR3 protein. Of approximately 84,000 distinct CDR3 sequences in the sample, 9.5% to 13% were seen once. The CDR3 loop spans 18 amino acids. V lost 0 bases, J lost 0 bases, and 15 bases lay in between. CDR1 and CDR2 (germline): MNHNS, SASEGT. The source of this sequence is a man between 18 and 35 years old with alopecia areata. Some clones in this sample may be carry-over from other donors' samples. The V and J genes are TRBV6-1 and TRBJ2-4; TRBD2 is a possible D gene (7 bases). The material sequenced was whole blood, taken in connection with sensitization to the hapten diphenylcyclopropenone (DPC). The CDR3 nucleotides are TGTGCCAGCAGTGAAGCTGCGGGGGCCTTTCTAGCCAAAAACATTCAGTACTTC. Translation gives CASSEAAGAFLAKNIQYF.